These 17 T cell receptor beta chains were all obtained from the same sample, sequenced in a study of blood T cell repertoires in COVID-19. Produced via immunoSEQ multiplex PCR; TCRdb's table is partial and in-frame only. Counted here are hundreds of thousands of clones, under 90% occurring once; the ten biggest clones make up 4.8%. The sample consisted of PBMCs or T cells enriched from blood (not recorded which). The receptors were sampled from a woman between 45 and 65 years old who had been exposed to COVID-19.

This chain connects TRBV7-6 to TRBJ1-3; TRBD1 agrees at 8 bases. V trimming: 4 bases; J trimming: 0 bases; junction bases outside the gene matches: 2. The CDR3 is 15 amino acids. Per germline, CDR1 SGHVS and CDR2 FNYEAQ. CDR3 protein: CASSSGQGSGNTIYF. CDR3 DNA sequence: TGTGCCAGCAGCTCCGGACAGGGCTCTGGAAACACCATATATTTT.

This chain links TRBV6-5 with TRBJ2-1, with 9 bases that match TRBD2. CDR3 length equals 13 residues. The trim removed 8 bases at V and 4 bases at J, leaving 3 bases unmatched. CDR1 MNHEY and CDR2 SVGAGI come from the germline V gene. The CDR3 DNA follows: TGTGCCAGCCGTCTAGCGGGGTACAATGAGCAGTTCTTC. Residues: CASRLAGYNEQFF.

The chain is built from TRBV2 and TRBJ2-4; D remains unclear. The germline CDR1 and CDR2 sequences are SNHLY and FYNNEI. The CDR3 consists of 15 residues. V was cut by 5 bases and J by 0 bases, with 11 bases left in between. CDR3 nucleotide sequence: TGTGCCAGCAGTTTAGGAGATCTAGCCAAAAACATTCAGTACTTC. This codes for CASSLGDLAKNIQYF.

The V call is TRBV2, the J call TRBJ1-1; D not certain. The germline V gene has CDR1 SNHLY and CDR2 FYNNEI. The CDR3 totals 13 residues. The V end was cut by 8 bases, the J end by 1 base, with 11 bases between. In DNA form, the CDR3 reads TGTGCCAGCCACCTGAGAGGGAACACTGAAGCTTTCTTT. Translation: CASHLRGNTEAFF.

The rearrangement links TRBV5-1 to TRBJ2-5; 7 nucleotides agree with TRBD1. The CDR3 extends over 15 amino acids. Germline lookup yields CDR1 SGHRS and CDR2 YFSETQ. With 0 bases clipped from V and 2 bases from J, the junction kept 4 bases outside the gene matches. This CDR3 is CASSLGGRGQETQYF. Written as DNA, the CDR3 is TGCGCCAGCAGCTTGGGCGGCAGGGGGCAAGAGACCCAGTACTTC.

The CDR3 loop is CASSLILGGQRSYEQYF. The CDR3 nucleotides are TGTGCCAGCAGCCTAATTTTAGGGGGACAGCGTTCCTACGAGCAGTACTTC. This chain uses TRBV7-9 with TRBJ2-7; 7 bases line up with TRBD1. The V gene's germline CDR1 is SEHNR and CDR2 FQNEAQ (reference sequence). With V trimmed by 5 bases and J by 1 base, 14 bases remained unmatched. This CDR3 spans 17 amino acids.

The chain uses TRBV5-1 and TRBJ2-1; 15 bases match TRBD2. CDR1 is SGHRS and CDR2 is YFSETQ in the germline V gene. The CDR3 is 16 amino acids. Trimming at V came to 4 bases and at J to 6 bases, leaving 5 bases not matched to a gene. The CDR3 reads CASSEGLAGGPNEQFF. DNA for the CDR3: TGCGCCAGCAGCGAGGGACTAGCGGGGGGACCCAATGAGCAGTTCTTC.

This clone was counted a few times. The chain uses TRBV7-2 and TRBJ1-2; 8 bases are shared with TRBD1. V gave up 2 bases and J gave up 1 base; unmatched junction bases: 0. The CDR3 spans 14 residues. The V gene's germline CDR1 is SGHTA and CDR2 FQGNSA. CDR3 sequence reads: CASSLTGGNYGYTF. In DNA, the CDR3 is TGTGCCAGCAGCTTAACAGGGGGTAACTATGGCTACACCTTC.

The count of this clone is one. The V call is TRBV19, the J call TRBJ1-6; perhaps TRBD1 as D (5 bases). CDR3 size: 14 residues. Germline V gene data show CDR1 as LNHDA and CDR2 as SQIVND (reference sequence). Trimming cost V 3 bases and J 7 bases, with 10 bases left between them. The CDR3 is CASSIQGENSPLHF. The CDR3 nucleotides are TGTGCCAGTAGTATCCAGGGCGAAAATTCACCCCTCCACTTT.

CDR3 sequence reads: CASSVGVVDEQYF. CDR3 in DNA: TGTGCCAGCAGCGTCGGGGTTGTGGACGAGCAGTACTTC. This chain links TRBV7-2 with TRBJ2-7; TRBD2 might be the D (5 bases). The V gene lost 5 bases and the J gene lost 5 bases, with 13 bases spanning the gap. This CDR3 comprises 13 residues. Germline CDR1 is SGHTA and CDR2 is FQGNSA.

The CDR3 DNA is TGTGCCAGCAGCTACCAGCGGGGCGAGTCGGACGAGCAGTACTTC. Translated: CASSYQRGESDEQYF. The chain employs TRBV7-8 and TRBJ2-7, with 7 bases lining up with TRBD2. Looked up from germline, CDR1 is SGHVS and CDR2 is FQNEAQ. V was pared by 4 bases and J by 5 bases, with 11 bases of the junction left unmatched. This CDR3 has 15 amino acids. Full variable domain (remainder filled in from reference TRBV7-8 and TRBJ2-7): GAGVSQSPRYKVAKRGQDVALRCDPISGHVSLFWYQQALGQGPEFLTYFQNEAQLDKSGLPSDRFFAERPEGSVSTLKIQRTQQEDSAVYLCASSYQRGESDEQYFGPGTRLTVT.

This clone was recorded a few times. V usage is TRBV5-1 and J usage is TRBJ2-2, with 8 bases aligning to TRBD2. Germline V CDR1 and CDR2: SGHRS, YFSETQ. J was trimmed by 5 bases and V by 4 bases; bases with no gene match: 7. CDR3 length equals 15 residues. The CDR3 region has the DNA TGCGCCAGCAGCGGGATAGCGGGGCAAACCGGGGAGCTGTTTTTT. Translation gives CASSGIAGQTGELFF. Full variable domain (outside the CDR3, taken from reference TRBV5-1 and TRBJ2-2): KAGVTQTPRYLIKTRGQQVTLSCSPISGHRSVSWYQQTPGQGLQFLFEYFSETQRNKGNFPGRFSGRQFSNSRSEMNVSTLELGDSALYLCASSGIAGQTGELFFGEGSRLTVL.

This chain joins TRBV14 and TRBJ1-1, with 7 bases matching TRBD1. The CDR3 totals 18 residues. Germline V gene lookup returns CDR1 SGHDN and CDR2 FVKESK. V was clipped by 0 bases and J by 1 base; unmatched bases: 11. For the CDR3, the DNA is TGTGCCAGCAGCCAAGATCGGGTGACAGGGTTCCCGAACACTGAAGCTTTCTTT. Translated, it gives CASSQDRVTGFPNTEAFF.

This clone is a singleton in its sample. The chain has TRBV5-1 and TRBJ1-1; D not certain. V was trimmed by 1 base and J by 1 base, leaving 8 bases between them. This CDR3 contains 14 residues. From germline, CDR1 is SGHRS and CDR2 YFSETQ. The chain's CDR3 is CASSLFNTNTEAFF. DNA of the CDR3: TGCGCCAGCAGCTTGTTCAACACGAACACTGAAGCTTTCTTT.

The gene calls are TRBV7-2 and TRBJ1-2, with 7 bases fitting TRBD1. Unmatched junction bases numbered 4, after V lost 4 bases and J lost 2 bases. CDR3 length: 14 amino acids. Germline V lookup: CDR1 SGHTA, CDR2 FQGNSA. CDR3: CASSSPTGNYGYTF. The CDR3, as DNA: TGTGCCAGCAGCTCGCCGACAGGGAACTATGGCTACACCTTC.

This clone has only one observation. The chain joins TRBV7-2 to TRBJ2-3; the D is unclear. The V and J ends lost 1 base and 0 bases respectively, with 8 bases between them. The CDR3 has 15 residues. From germline, CDR1 is SGHTA and CDR2 FQGNSA. The CDR3 region has the DNA TGTGCCAGCAGCTTAGGGGCACCCAGCACAGATACGCAGTATTTT. Its translation: CASSLGAPSTDTQYF. The variable domain in full, completed from reference TRBV7-2 and TRBJ2-3, reads GAGVSQSPSNKVTEKGKDVELRCDPISGHTALYWYRQSLGQGLEFLIYFQGNSAPDKSGLPSDRFSAERTGGSVSTLTIQRTQQEDSAVYLCASSLGAPSTDTQYFGPGTRLTVL.

J is TRBJ1-1 and V is TRBV29-1; TRBD1 matches at 8 bases. J gave up 2 bases and V 8 bases, and 4 bases lay outside the gene matches. This CDR3 has 12 residues. CDR1 is SQVTM and CDR2 is ANQGSEA in the germline V gene. CDR3 residues: CSSDRDNTEAFF. CDR3 nucleotides: TGCAGCTCGGACAGGGATAACACTGAAGCTTTCTTT.